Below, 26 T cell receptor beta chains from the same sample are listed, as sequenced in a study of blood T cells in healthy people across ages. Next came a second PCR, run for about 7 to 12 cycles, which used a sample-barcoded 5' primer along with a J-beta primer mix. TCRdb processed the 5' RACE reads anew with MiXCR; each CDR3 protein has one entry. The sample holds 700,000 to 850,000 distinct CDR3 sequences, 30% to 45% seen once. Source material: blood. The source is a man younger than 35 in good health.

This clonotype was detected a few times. CDR3 in DNA: TGTGCCAGCAGTCTGACAGGGGCCCACTCCTACAATGAGCAGTTCTTC. Translation: CASSLTGAHSYNEQFF. The rearrangement joins TRBV28 to TRBJ2-1; 8 bases match TRBD1. V was pared by 5 bases and J by 0 bases, with 6 bases of the junction left unmatched. The CDR3 loop spans 16 amino acids. Germline assignment: CDR1 MDHEN and CDR2 SYDVKM.

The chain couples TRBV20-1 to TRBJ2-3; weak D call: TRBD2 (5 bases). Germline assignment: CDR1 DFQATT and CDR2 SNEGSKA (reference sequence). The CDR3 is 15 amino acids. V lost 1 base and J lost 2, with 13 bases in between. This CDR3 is CSARAPDCFTDTQYF. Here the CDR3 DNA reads TGCAGTGCTAGAGCCCCGGACTGCTTCACAGATACGCAGTATTTT.

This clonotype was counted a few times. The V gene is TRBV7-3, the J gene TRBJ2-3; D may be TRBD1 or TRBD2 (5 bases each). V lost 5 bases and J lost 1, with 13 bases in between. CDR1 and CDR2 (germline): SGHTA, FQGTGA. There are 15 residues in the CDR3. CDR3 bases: TGTGCCAGCAGCCACACTAGAGGGGGCACAGATACGCAGTATTTT. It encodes CASSHTRGGTDTQYF.

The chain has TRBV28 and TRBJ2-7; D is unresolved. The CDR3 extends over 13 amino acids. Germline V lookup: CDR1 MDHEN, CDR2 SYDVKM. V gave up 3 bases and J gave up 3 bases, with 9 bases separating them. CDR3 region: CASSFLRDYEQYF. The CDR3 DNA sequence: TGTGCCAGCAGTTTCCTAAGGGACTACGAGCAGTACTTC.

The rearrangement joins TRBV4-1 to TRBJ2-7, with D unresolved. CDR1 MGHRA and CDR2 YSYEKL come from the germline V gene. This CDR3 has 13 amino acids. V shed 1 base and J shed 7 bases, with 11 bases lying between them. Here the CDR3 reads CASSQVPPNEQYF. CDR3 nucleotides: TGCGCCAGCAGCCAAGTTCCCCCCAATGAGCAGTACTTC.

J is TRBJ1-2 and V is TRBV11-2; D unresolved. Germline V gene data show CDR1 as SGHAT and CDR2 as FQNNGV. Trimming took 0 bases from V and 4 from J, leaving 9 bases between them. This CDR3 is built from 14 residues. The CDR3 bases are TGTGCCAGCAGCTTAGAAGTAGGGTGCTATGGCTACACCTTC. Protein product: CASSLEVGCYGYTF.

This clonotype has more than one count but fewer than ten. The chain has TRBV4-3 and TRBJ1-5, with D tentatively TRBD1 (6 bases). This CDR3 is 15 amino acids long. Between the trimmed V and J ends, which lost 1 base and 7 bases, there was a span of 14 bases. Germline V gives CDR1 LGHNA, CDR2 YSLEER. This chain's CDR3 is CASSQVRGASQPQHF. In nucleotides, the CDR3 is TGCGCCAGCAGCCAAGTGAGGGGGGCGAGCCAGCCCCAGCATTTT.

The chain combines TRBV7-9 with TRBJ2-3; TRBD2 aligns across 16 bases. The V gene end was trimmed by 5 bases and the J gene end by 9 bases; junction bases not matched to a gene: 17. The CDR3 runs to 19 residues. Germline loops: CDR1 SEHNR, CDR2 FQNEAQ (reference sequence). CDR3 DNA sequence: TGTGCCAGCAGCCGTTTTGCCCGGGGACTAGCGGGAGGGAAGAGGACGCAGTATTTT. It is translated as CASSRFARGLAGGKRTQYF.

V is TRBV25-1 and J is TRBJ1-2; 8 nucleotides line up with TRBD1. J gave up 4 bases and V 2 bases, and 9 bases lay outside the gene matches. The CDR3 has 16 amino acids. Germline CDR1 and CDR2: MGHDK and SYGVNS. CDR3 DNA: TGTGCCAGCAGTGAACCCAGGACAGGGACGGCCTATGGCTACACCTTC. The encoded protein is CASSEPRTGTAYGYTF.

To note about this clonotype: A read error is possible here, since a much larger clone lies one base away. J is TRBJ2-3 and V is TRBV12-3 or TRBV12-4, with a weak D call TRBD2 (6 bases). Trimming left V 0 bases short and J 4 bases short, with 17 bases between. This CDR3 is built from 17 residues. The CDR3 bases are TGTGCCAGCAGTTTAGCGCTAATGGGGGGTAGCGCAGATACGCAGTATTTT. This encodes CASSLALMGGSADTQYF.

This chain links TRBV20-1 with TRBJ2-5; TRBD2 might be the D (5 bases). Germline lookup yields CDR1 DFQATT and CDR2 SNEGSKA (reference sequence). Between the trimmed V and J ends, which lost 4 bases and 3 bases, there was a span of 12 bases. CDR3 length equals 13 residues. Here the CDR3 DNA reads TGCAGTGCTATGACGCCGGGGAAAGAGACCCAGTACTTC. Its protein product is CSAMTPGKETQYF.

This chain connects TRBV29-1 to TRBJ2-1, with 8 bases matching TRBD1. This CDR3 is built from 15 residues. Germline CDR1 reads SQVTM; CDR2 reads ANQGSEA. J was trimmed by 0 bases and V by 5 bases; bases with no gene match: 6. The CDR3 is CSVPNRGSSYNEQFF. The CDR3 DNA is TGCAGCGTTCCAAACAGGGGGAGCTCCTACAATGAGCAGTTCTTC.

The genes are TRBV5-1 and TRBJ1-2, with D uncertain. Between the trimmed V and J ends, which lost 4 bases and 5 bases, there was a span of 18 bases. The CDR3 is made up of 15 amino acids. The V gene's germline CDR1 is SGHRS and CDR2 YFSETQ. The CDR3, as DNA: TGCGCCAGCAGCCTAGAGACCGCTGCAACTTATGGCTACACCTTC. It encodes CASSLETAATYGYTF. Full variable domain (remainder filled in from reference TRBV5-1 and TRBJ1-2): KAGVTQTPRYLIKTRGQQVTLSCSPISGHRSVSWYQQTPGQGLQFLFEYFSETQRNKGNFPGRFSGRQFSNSRSEMNVSTLELGDSALYLCASSLETAATYGYTFGSGTRLTVV.

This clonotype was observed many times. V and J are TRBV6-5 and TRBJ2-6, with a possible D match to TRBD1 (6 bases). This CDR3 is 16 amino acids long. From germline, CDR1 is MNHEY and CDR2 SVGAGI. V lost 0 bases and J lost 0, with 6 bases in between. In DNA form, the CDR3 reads TGTGCCAGCAGTTACTCGACAGGCTCTGGGGCCAACGTCCTGACTTTC. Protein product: CASSYSTGSGANVLTF.

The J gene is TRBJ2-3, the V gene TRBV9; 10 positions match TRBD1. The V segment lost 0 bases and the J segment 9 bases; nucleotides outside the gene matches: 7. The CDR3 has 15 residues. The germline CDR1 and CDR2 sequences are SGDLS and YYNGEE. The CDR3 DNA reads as TGTGCCAGCAGCGTAGCTACCGTGGGACAGGGGACGCAGTATTTT. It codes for CASSVATVGQGTQYF. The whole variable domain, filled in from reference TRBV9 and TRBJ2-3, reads DSGVTQTPKHLITATGQRVTLRCSPRSGDLSVYWYQQSLDQGLQFLIQYYNGEERAKGNILERFSAQQFPDLHSELNLSSLELGDSALYFCASSVATVGQGTQYFGPGTRLTVL.

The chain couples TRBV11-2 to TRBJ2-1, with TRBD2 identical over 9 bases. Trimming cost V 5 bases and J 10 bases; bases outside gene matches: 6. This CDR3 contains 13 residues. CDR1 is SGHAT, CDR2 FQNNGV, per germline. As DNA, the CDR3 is TGTGCCAGCAGCGAAGGGACTAGCCCCGAGCAGTTCTTC. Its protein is CASSEGTSPEQFF.

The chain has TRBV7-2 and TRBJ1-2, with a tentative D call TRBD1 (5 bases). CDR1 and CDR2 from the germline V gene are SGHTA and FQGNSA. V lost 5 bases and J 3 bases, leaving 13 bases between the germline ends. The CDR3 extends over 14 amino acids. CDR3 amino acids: CASSVVGGDYGYTF. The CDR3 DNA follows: TGTGCCAGCAGCGTAGTTGGGGGTGACTATGGCTACACCTTC.

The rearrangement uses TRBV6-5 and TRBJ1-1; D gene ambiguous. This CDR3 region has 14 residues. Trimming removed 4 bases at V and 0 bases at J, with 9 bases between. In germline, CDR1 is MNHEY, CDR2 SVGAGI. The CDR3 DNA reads TGTGCCAGCAGTTTTGGACGGCTGAACACTGAAGCTTTCTTT. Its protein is CASSFGRLNTEAFF.

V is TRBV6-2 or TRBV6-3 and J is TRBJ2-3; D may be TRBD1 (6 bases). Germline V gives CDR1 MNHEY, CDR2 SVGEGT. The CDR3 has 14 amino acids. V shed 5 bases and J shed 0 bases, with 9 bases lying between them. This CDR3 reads CASSRQDSTDTQYF. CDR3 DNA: TGTGCCAGCAGTAGACAGGATAGCACAGATACGCAGTATTTT.

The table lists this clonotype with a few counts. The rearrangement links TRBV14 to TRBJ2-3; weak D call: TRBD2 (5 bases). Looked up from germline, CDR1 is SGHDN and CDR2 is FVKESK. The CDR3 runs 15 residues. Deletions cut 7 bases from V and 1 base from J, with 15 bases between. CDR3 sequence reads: CASNRGSQGTDTQYF. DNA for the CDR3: TGTGCCAGCAACCGGGGAAGTCAGGGCACAGATACGCAGTATTTT.

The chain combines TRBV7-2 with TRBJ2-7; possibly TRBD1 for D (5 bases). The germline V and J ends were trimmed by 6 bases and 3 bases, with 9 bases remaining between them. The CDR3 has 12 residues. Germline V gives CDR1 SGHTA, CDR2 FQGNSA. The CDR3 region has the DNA TGTGCCAGCAGACAAGACAGCTACGAGCAGTACTTC. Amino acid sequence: CASRQDSYEQYF.

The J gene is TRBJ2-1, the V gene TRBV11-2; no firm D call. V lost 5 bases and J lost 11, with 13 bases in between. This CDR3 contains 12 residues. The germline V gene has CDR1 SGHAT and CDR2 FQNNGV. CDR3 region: CASSPSQQKQFF. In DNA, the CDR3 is TGTGCCAGCAGCCCCTCCCAGCAGAAGCAGTTCTTC. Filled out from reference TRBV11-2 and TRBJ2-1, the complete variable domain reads EAGVAQSPRYKIIEKRQSVAFWCNPISGHATLYWYQQILGQGPKLLIQFQNNGVVDDSQLPKDRFSAERLKGVDSTLKIQPAKLEDSAVYLCASSPSQQKQFFGPGTRLTVL.

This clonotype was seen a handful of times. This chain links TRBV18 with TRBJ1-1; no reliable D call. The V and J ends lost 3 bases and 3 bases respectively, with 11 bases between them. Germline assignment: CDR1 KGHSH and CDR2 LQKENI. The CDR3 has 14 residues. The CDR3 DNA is TGTGCCAGCTCACCCCCCTCGGTGGACACTGAAGCTTTCTTT. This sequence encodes CASSPPSVDTEAFF. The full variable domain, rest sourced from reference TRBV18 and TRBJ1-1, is NAGVMQNPRHLVRRRGQEARLRCSPMKGHSHVYWYRQLPEEGLKFMVYLQKENIIDESGMPKERFSAEFPKEGPSILRIQQVVRGDSAAYFCASSPPSVDTEAFFGQGTRLTVV.

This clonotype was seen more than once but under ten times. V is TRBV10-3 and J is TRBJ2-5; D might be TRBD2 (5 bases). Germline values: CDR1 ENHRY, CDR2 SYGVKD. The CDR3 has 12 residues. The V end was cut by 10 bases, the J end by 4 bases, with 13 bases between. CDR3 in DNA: TGTGCCACCAAGGATCTAGCAGAGACCCAGTACTTC. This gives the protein CATKDLAETQYF.

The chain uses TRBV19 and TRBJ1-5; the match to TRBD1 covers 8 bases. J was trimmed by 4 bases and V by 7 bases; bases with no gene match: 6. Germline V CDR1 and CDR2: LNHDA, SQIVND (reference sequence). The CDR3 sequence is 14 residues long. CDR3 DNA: TGTGCCAGTAACAGGGGGGCAGGGAATCAGCCCCAGCATTTT. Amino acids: CASNRGAGNQPQHF.

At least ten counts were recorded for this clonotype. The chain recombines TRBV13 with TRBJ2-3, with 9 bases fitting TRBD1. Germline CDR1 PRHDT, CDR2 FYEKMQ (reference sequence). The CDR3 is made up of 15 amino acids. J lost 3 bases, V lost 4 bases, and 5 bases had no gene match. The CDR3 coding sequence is TGTGCCAGCAGCTCCGGGACAGGGTTGACAGATACGCAGTATTTT. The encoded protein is CASSSGTGLTDTQYF.